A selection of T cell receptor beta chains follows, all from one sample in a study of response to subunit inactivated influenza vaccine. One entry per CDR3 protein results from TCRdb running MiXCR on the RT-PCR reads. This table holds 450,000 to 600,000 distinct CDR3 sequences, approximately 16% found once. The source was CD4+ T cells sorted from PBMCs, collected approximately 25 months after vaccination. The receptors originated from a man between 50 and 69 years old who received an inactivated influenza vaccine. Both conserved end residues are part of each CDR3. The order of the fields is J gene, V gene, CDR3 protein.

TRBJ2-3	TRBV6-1	CASSPRQGPHHTDTQYF
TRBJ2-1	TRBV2	CASSPTSGSGNEQFF
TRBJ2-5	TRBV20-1	CSALAGGGGETQYF
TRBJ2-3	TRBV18	CASSSGPNTDTQYF
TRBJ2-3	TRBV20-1	CSAPDSFTDTQYF
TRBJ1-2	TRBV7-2	CASSLDGGLRGGYTF
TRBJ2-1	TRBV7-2	CASSLLRYNEQFF
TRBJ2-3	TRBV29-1	CSGGGAERTDTQYF
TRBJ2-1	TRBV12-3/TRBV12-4	CASSLAGQGAYNEQFF
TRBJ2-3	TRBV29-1	CSVAGQVTDTQYF
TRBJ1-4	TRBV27	CASCLTGRLGEKLFF
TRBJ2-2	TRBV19	CASSIGPRAGELFF
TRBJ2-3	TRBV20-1	CTGRVGGASDTQYF
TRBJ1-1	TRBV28	CASRLGGVGNTEAFF
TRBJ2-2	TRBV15	CATSRRDGELFF
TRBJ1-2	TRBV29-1	CSVERPNYGYTF
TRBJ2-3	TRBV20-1	CSARDLAGVHTQYF
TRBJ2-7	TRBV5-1	CASSRGTSGGRYEQYF
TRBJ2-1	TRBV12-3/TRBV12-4	CASSLGLAGFYEQFF
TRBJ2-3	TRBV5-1	CASSLAGQSWTDTQYF
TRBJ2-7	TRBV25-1	CASLAAYEQYF
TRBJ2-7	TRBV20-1	CSARTSDSYEQYF
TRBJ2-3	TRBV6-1	CASRTGTSGGTQYF
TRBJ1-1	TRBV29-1	CSVGGAPATEAFF
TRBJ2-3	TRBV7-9	CASRNNWQASTDTQYF
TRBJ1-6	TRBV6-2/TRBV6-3	CASKPGVHSPLHF
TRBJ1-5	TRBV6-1	CASSPDTNQPQHF
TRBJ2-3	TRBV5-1	CASNQASSTDTQYF
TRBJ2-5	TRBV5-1	CASNSGDRQETQYF
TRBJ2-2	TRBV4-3	CASSHPRVGTGMTGELFF
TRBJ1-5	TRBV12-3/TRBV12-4	CASRSGGRNQPQHF
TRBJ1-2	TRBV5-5	CASSLSTNRGSWGCTF
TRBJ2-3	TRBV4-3	CASSSRGDGPATDTQYF
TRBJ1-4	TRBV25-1	CASKDRRANEKLFF
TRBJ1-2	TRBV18	CASSPSGGPNYGYTF
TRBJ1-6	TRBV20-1	CSARDRYNLSPLHF
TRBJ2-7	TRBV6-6	CASSPFRGEQYF
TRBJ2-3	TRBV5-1	CASSLGQVVADTQYF
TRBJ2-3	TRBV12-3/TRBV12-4	CASSYQGATDTQYF
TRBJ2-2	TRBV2	CASGGQGTTGELFF
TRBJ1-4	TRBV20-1	CSASTGPNEKLFF
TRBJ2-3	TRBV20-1	CSARRLAEVADTQYF
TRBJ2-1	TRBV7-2	CASSRRRDSYNEQFF
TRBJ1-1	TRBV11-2	CASSLGWTGDTEAFF
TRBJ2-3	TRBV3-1	CASSQRRRDTTDTQYF
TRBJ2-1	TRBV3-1	CASSPPSGSYNEQFF
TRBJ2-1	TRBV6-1	CASNGKRGGFNEQFF
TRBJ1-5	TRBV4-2	CASSQEAQGRGNQPQHF
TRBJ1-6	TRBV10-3	CAISERRGQNSPLHF
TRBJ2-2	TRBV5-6	CASSFSRTGELFF
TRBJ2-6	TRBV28	CASSFHPGANVLTF
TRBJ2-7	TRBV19	CASFPQQYF
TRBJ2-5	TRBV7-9	CASSLGQGVETQYF
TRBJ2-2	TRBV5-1	CASRAGTSGNTGELFF
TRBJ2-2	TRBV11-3	CASSIGPGPTGELFF
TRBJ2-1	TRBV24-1	CATSGRGEQFF
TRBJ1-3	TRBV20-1	CSASPRDNRNTIYF
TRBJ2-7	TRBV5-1	CASAPQEKGKQYF
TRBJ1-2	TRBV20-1	CSQTAGWDGYTF
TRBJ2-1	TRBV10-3	CAISESARFVNNEQFF